These 10 T cell receptor beta chains share one sample of origin, sequenced in a study of blood T cell repertoires in COVID-19. Sequencing used immunoSEQ multiplex PCR; TCRdb keeps in-frame clones, though not all of them. This table holds a few hundred thousand clones, approximately 83% found once. Sequenced material: PBMCs or T cells enriched from blood (not recorded which). These receptors were obtained from a woman aged 60-70 years who had recovered from COVID-19.

This clone occurred a few times. The J gene is TRBJ1-1, the V gene TRBV27; no definite D call. Germline lookup yields CDR1 MNHEY and CDR2 SMNVEV (reference sequence). This CDR3 comprises 14 residues. Trimming removed 4 bases at V and 5 bases at J, with 14 bases between. In nucleotides, the CDR3 is TGTGCCAGCAGTTCACCCGGCCTAGTTACTGAAGCTTTCTTT. Its protein product is CASSSPGLVTEAFF.

The rearrangement uses TRBV5-6 and TRBJ2-5, with D maybe TRBD1 (6 bases). V lost 7 bases to trimming and J lost 7 bases, with 17 bases between them. CDR1 SGHDT and CDR2 YYEEEE come from the germline V gene. The CDR3 extends over 13 amino acids. CDR3 residues: CASGSGVGGTQYF. Written as DNA, the CDR3 is TGTGCCAGCGGGTCAGGGGTCGGAGGGACCCAGTACTTC.

This clone came up once. The rearrangement uses TRBV12-3 or TRBV12-4 and TRBJ1-2; a possible D gene is TRBD1 (6 bases). The CDR3 totals 13 residues. The V end was cut by 4 bases, the J end by 4 bases, with 10 bases between. CDR3 protein: CASSYGQSYGYTF. Written as DNA, the CDR3 is TGTGCCAGCAGTTATGGACAGTCCTATGGCTACACCTTC.

V is TRBV2 and J is TRBJ1-4; no clear D. V shed 9 bases and J shed 12 bases, with 17 bases lying between them. The germline V gene encodes CDR1 SNHLY and CDR2 FYNNEI. CDR3 length equals 12 residues. The CDR3 DNA reads TGTGCCAGTCGAACGGCCTATGAGGAACTGTTTTTT. This translates into CASRTAYEELFF.

The chain recombines TRBV6-5 with TRBJ2-2, with 8 bases lining up with TRBD2. Germline V lookup: CDR1 MNHEY, CDR2 SVGAGI. The CDR3 spans 16 residues. Losses at the gene ends were 2 bases for V and 5 bases for J; bases not matched to a gene: 7. The CDR3 DNA reads as TGTGCCAGCAGTTACCCCACGGGGGGGGGAACCGGGGAGCTGTTTTTT. It specifies CASSYPTGGGTGELFF.

This chain joins TRBV29-1 and TRBJ2-5, with D possibly matching TRBD2 (5 bases). The germline gives CDR1 SQVTM, CDR2 ANQGSEA. The CDR3 is 12 amino acids. The V end lost 5 bases, the J end lost 5 bases, and 12 bases lay between the germline ends. The CDR3 loop reads CSVLEGGETQYF. CDR3 coding DNA: TGCAGCGTTTTGGAAGGCGGGGAGACCCAGTACTTC.

This clone was found once. Other DNA sequences within the sample encode an identical CDR3. The chain joins TRBV9 to TRBJ1-1, with D hard to call. Germline CDR1 is SGDLS and CDR2 is YYNGEE. Trimming removed 0 bases at V and 0 bases at J, with 6 bases between. The CDR3 is 14 amino acids. DNA for the CDR3: TGTGCCAGCAGCGTAGAAGGAGTGAACACTGAAGCTTTCTTT. This codes for CASSVEGVNTEAFF. Full variable domain (remainder filled in from reference TRBV9 and TRBJ1-1): DSGVTQTPKHLITATGQRVTLRCSPRSGDLSVYWYQQSLDQGLQFLIQYYNGEERAKGNILERFSAQQFPDLHSELNLSSLELGDSALYFCASSVEGVNTEAFFGQGTRLTVV.

The chain recombines TRBV19 with TRBJ2-2; D remains ambiguous. Germline CDR1 LNHDA, CDR2 SQIVND (reference sequence). The CDR3 consists of 14 residues. Trimming stripped 6 bases from V and 2 bases from J, with 10 bases between. The CDR3: CASSERTNTGELFF. CDR3 DNA sequence: TGTGCCAGTAGCGAACGCACAAACACCGGGGAGCTGTTTTTT.

The chain is built from TRBV12-3 or TRBV12-4 and TRBJ1-5; the D is unclear. The CDR3 loop spans 12 amino acids. Trimming removed 6 bases from V and 3 bases from J, with 6 bases in between. The CDR3 loop is CASRLFNQPQHF. CDR3 bases: TGTGCCAGCAGGCTATTCAATCAGCCCCAGCATTTT.

The chain joins TRBV4-1 to TRBJ2-4; 11 bases are shared with TRBD1. The V gene end was trimmed by 5 bases and the J gene end by 6 bases; junction bases not matched to a gene: 12. The CDR3 sequence is 17 residues long. Germline CDR1 is MGHRA and CDR2 is YSYEKL. This chain's CDR3 is CASSLGTGGQWGNIQYF. As DNA, the CDR3 is TGCGCCAGCAGCTTAGGGACAGGGGGACAGTGGGGAAACATTCAGTACTTC.